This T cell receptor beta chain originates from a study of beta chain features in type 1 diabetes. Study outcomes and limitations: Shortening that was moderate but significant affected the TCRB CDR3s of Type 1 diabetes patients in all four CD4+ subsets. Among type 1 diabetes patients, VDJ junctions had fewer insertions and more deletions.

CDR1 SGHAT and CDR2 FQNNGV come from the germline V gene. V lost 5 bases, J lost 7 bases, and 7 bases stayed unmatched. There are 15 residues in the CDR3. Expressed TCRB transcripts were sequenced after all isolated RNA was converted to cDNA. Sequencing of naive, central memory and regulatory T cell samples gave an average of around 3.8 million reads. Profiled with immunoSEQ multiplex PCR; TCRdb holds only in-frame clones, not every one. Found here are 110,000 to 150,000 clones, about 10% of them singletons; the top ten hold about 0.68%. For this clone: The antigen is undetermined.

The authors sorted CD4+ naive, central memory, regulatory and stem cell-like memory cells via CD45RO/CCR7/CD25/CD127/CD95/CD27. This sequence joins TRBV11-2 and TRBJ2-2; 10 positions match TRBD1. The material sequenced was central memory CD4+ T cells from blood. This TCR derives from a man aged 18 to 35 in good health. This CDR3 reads CASSQQTGGLGELFF. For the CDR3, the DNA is TGTGCCAGCAGCCAGCAGACAGGGGGCCTCGGGGAGCTGTTTTTT.